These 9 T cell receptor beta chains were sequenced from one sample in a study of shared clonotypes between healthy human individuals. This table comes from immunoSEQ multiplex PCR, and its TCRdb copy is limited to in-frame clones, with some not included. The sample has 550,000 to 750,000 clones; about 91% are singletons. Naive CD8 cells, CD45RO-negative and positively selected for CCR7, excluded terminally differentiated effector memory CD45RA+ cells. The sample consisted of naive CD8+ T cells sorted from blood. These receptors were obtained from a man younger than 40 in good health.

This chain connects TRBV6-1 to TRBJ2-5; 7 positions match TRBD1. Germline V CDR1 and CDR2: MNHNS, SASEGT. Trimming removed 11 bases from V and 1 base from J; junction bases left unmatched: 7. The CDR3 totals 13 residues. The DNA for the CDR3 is TGTGCCGCCGGGACAGTCAGCCAAGAGACCCAGTACTTC. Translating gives CAAGTVSQETQYF.

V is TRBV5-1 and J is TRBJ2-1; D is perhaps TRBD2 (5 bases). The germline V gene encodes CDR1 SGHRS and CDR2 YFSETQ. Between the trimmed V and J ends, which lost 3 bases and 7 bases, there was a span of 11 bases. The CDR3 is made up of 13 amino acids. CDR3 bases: TGCGCCAGCAGCTCTGGTACGGGGAATGAGCAGTTCTTC. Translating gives CASSSGTGNEQFF. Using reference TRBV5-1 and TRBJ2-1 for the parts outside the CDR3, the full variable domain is KAGVTQTPRYLIKTRGQQVTLSCSPISGHRSVSWYQQTPGQGLQFLFEYFSETQRNKGNFPGRFSGRQFSNSRSEMNVSTLELGDSALYLCASSSGTGNEQFFGPGTRLTVL.

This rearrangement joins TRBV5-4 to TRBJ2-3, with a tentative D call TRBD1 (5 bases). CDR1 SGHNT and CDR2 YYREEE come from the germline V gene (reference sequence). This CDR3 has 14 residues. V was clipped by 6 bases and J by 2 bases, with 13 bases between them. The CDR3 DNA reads TGTGCCAGCAATTGGGGCGGAATCACAGATACGCAGTATTTT. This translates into CASNWGGITDTQYF.

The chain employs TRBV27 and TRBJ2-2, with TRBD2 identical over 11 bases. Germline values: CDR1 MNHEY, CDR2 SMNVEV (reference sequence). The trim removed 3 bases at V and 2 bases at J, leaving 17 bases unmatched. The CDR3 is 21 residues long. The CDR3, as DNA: TGTGCCAGCAGTTTTTTTCGCCCAACTAGCGGGAGTGTGAGAAACACCGGGGAGCTGTTTTTT. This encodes CASSFFRPTSGSVRNTGELFF.

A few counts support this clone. This CDR3 is CASSPREGLDEQFF. Written as DNA, the CDR3 is TGTGCCAGCAGCCCGCGGGAGGGCCTGGATGAGCAGTTCTTC. This rearrangement joins TRBV14 to TRBJ2-1; 9 bases match TRBD2. CDR1 and CDR2 from the germline V gene are SGHDN and FVKESK. V was pared by 4 bases and J by 8 bases, with 6 bases of the junction left unmatched. The CDR3 consists of 14 residues.

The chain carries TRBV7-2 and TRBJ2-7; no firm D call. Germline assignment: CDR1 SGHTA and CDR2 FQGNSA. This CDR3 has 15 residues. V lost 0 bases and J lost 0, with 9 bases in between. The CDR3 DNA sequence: TGTGCCAGCAGCTTAGCGCCCTGGAGCTCCTACGAGCAGTACTTC. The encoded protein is CASSLAPWSSYEQYF.

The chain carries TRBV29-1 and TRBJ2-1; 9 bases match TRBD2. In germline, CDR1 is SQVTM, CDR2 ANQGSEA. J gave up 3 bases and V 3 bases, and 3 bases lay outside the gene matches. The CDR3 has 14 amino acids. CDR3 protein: CSVDWTSDYNEQFF. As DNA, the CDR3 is TGCAGCGTTGACTGGACTAGCGACTACAATGAGCAGTTCTTC.

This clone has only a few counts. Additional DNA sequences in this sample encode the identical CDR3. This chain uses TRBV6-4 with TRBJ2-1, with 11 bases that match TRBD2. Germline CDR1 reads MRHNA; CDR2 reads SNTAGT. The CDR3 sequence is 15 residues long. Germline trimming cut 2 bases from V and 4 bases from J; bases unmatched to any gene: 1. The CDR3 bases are TGTGCCAGCAGTGACGGGACTAGCGGTTACAATGAGCAGTTCTTC. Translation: CASSDGTSGYNEQFF.

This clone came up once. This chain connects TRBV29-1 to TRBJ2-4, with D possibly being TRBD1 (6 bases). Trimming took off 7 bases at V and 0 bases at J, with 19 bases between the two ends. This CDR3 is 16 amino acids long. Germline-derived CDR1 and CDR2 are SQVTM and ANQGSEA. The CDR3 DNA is TGCAGCGCCCTGATCACACAGGGCCTAGCCAAAAACATTCAGTACTTC. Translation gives CSALITQGLAKNIQYF.